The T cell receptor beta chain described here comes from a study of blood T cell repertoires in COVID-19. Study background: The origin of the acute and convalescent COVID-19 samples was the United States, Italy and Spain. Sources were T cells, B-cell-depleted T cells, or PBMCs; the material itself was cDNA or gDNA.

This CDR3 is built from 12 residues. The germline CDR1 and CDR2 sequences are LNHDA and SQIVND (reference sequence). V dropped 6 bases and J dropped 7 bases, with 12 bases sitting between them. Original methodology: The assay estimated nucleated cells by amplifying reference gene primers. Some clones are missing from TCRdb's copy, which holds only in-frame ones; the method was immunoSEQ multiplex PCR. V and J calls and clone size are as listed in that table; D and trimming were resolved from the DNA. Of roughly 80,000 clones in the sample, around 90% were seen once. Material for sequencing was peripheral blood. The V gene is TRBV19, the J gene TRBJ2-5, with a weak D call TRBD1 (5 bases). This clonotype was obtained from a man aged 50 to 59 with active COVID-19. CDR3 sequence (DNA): TGTGCCAGTAGCCCCTCCACAGGGACCCAGTACTTC. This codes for CASSPSTGTQYF.